This is a list of T cell receptor beta chains from one sample in a study of T cells in Graves' hyperthyroidism and ophthalmopathy. Each CDR3 protein gets one entry after TCRdb re-called the multiplex PCR reads with MiXCR. The table has roughly 200,000 distinct CDR3 sequences, less than 20% seen once. Sequencing was carried out using blood. These receptors came from a woman aged 50 to 60 with Graves' hyperthyroidism. The CDR3 runs from the conserved cysteine through the conserved F or W.

cdr3_length j_call v_call cdr3_aa
15 TRBJ2-7 TRBV28 CASSPNRDRAYEQYF
15 TRBJ2-5 TRBV7-8 CASSLVGGAAETQYF
14 TRBJ2-7 TRBV20-1 CSADGTSGEYEQYF
14 TRBJ2-7 TRBV28 CASSFAGESYEQYF
17 TRBJ1-1 TRBV6-2/TRBV6-3 CASSYSRSRPLNTEAFF
11 TRBJ1-2 TRBV20-1 CSARGSYGYTF
13 TRBJ2-1 TRBV19 CATSWGQANEQFF
13 TRBJ2-5 TRBV6-1 CASSLYIGETQYF
15 TRBJ1-2 TRBV11-3 CASSLGRSAHYGYTF
16 TRBJ1-1 TRBV19 CASSIPSWGQNTEAFF
15 TRBJ2-1 TRBV7-2 CASSLESSGVREQFF
15 TRBJ1-2 TRBV27 CASSLAGQGADGYTF
13 TRBJ1-6 TRBV20-1 CSAVPQANSPLHF
15 TRBJ2-1 TRBV7-9 CASSTYRGKDNEQFF
16 TRBJ1-5 TRBV15 CATTPFLGRVNQPQHF
16 TRBJ2-5 TRBV11-2 CASSLGLAGGAETQYF
17 TRBJ1-2 TRBV5-1 CASSLGFTRGRDYGYTF
19 TRBJ2-5 TRBV7-9 CASSLPYRTWGRDQETQYF
16 TRBJ2-1 TRBV5-6 CASSRSPGQGYNEQFF
14 TRBJ2-5 TRBV5-1 CASKVGILQETQYF
14 TRBJ2-1 TRBV5-1 CASSLVGGYNEQFF
16 TRBJ1-5 TRBV27 CASSLLPDRVNQPQHF
13 TRBJ1-2 TRBV27 CASSLGGLFGYTF
15 TRBJ1-2 TRBV4-1 CATRDRKSPNYGYTF
14 TRBJ2-2 TRBV19 CASRNSNHPGELFF
13 TRBJ1-3 TRBV7-9 CASSLVSGNTIYF
16 TRBJ1-5 TRBV7-2 CASSATDRGWDQPQHF
10 TRBJ2-5 TRBV30 CAWSMETQYF
19 TRBJ2-6 TRBV28 CASSEGLGRFVSGVNVLTF
16 TRBJ2-5 TRBV7-2 CASSSNPGLARKTQYF
12 TRBJ1-2 TRBV29-1 CSAEGTGDGYTF
15 TRBJ1-1 TRBV18 CASSQNTKSNTEAFF
16 TRBJ2-1 TRBV27 CASITRPGLEGHEQFF
17 TRBJ2-3 TRBV5-4 CASSTGLAGGGKDTQYF
15 TRBJ2-1 TRBV7-3 CASSHDGRTNNEQFF
16 TRBJ1-3 TRBV7-2 CASSLIVGGGGNTIYF
15 TRBJ2-1 TRBV27 CASSQGTSGVYEQFF
14 TRBJ2-3 TRBV5-1 CASSFSGEADTQYF
15 TRBJ2-7 TRBV27 CASSRGTSGSYEQYF
13 TRBJ1-2 TRBV30 CAWSEGGFYGYTF
15 TRBJ1-6 TRBV27 CASQDRGTYNSPPHF
16 TRBJ2-1 TRBV6-1 CASSERVLRGNNEQFF
15 TRBJ2-3 TRBV28 CASSLQGAKLDTQYF
15 TRBJ2-1 TRBV7-3 CASSPFLDGDNEQFF
14 TRBJ2-1 TRBV20-1 CSASKGQSYNEQFF
14 TRBJ2-7 TRBV2 CASREPGTVYEQYF
15 TRBJ2-5 TRBV27 CASSLVAGGLETQYF
13 TRBJ2-1 TRBV28 CASSVGTRREQFF
16 TRBJ1-2 TRBV7-2 CASSLPEGTRAKGYTF
15 TRBJ2-1 TRBV9 CASRTGTGGQNEQFF
10 TRBJ2-1 TRBV11-2 CASSLRAQFF
15 TRBJ2-1 TRBV20-1 CSASIAGSSYNEQFF
12 TRBJ2-3 TRBV20-1 CSARTSADTQYF